This TCR beta chain was observed in a study of T cells in Graves' hyperthyroidism and ophthalmopathy (dated by TCRdb to the late 2010s). About the investigation overall: Peripheral blood was sampled at the time of initial diagnosis, prior to any treatment. After blood sampling, hyperthyroidism patients were treated with methimazole at a starting dose of 30 mg daily, and ophthalmopathy patients were treated with high-dose intravenous methylprednisolone. Prospective prediction of ophthalmopathy was tested in an independent validation cohort of 18 to 20 hyperthyroidism patients and 17 patients who later progressed to ophthalmopathy. According to the paper, TCR Vbeta CDR3 sequencing was carried out on 135 peripheral blood samples, which came from around 43 ophthalmopathy, around 75 hyperthyroidism and about 17 progressor patients. The 75 to 100 discovery patients were randomly divided into training and test sets at a 7:3 ratio. A discovery cohort of about a hundred patients, fewer than 50 with Graves' ophthalmopathy and approximately 55 with stable Graves' hyperthyroidism, was used to find distinguishing TCR V-J signatures. In more than 5 Graves' hyperthyroidism patients, the study also compared T-cell repertoires from thyroid tissue with T-cell repertoires from blood. General conclusions and limits of the study: Sample size was not statistically predetermined, and blinding of investigators to group allocation was not performed. In validation, the model predicted progression to ophthalmopathy with around 71% sensitivity and roughly 72% specificity, a median of 6.5 months before onset. A model built on a 13 V-J signature distinguished ophthalmopathy from stable hyperthyroidism, reaching 85% to 90% sensitivity and about 81% specificity in cross-validation and 80%/75% in testing. Most expanded thyroid clonotypes (frequency above 0.001) were also detected in blood, suggesting blood repertoires may reflect thyroid immune responses.

TCR beta CDR3 regions were amplified from RNA transcripts. The first round of RT-PCR for the TCR CDR3 was performed with the HTBI primer set and the Qiagen OneStep RT-PCR kit. Libraries were constructed in a second round of multiplex PCR, after which size selection and purification were carried out. The libraries were sequenced on an Illumina HiSeq2000 using paired-end 100 bp reads. The source study handled its data this way. Raw data were processed with SOAPnuke, discarding reads with adapters, uncalled bases, mean Phred below 15, or no exact constant-primer or identifier match. COPE v1.2.5 was used to merge high-quality paired reads, and clonotypes were defined as unique nucleotide sequences. MiTCR v1.1 was used to align the clonotypes against IMGT TRBV, TRBD and TRBJ reference segments. The analysis was restricted to V-J combinations with a frequency above 0.0001, which together covered approximately 99% of the repertoires. The TCS score was defined as the ratio of F50 (clonal expansion) to E x V (chaos), calculated using BLOSUM62-based TCRdist between CDR3 peptides within each V-J. Welch's t-statistics and random forest reduced several hundred V-J features to 13, which were used in a naive Bayes classifier (R e1071). TCRdb trimmed public reads at Q25 via fastp, called clones via MiXCR and kept in-frame beta chains. Identical CDR3 protein sequences are pooled into one entry, listed with their most common genes and DNA. The V and J calls reflect TCRdb's pipeline rather than the authors' work. The sample table records roughly 630,000 distinct CDR3 sequences; approximately 15% of these occur just once. Of the sample, roughly 6.6% falls within the top ten clones.

A few counts support this clonotype. Its antigen is unknown. There are no base qualities to consult, and no much larger clone falls within one base. V is cut by 7 bases and J by 6 bases, and the space between the germline ends is 10 bases. CDR1 and CDR2, looked up from the germline V gene, are MNHEY and SVGEGT. The CDR3 numbers 11 residues from cysteine through phenylalanine. Only CDR3 DNA is held: 33 bases, read in frame from base 1. A patient counted as having stable Graves' hyperthyroidism if no progression to ophthalmopathy occurred over 18 months of follow-up. The hyperthyroidism patients were between 18 and 65 years old and newly diagnosed, with a disease duration of less than 2 months. Patients with uncontrolled infections, other autoimmune diseases, pregnancy or lactation were excluded. Clinical symptoms, serum thyroxine and TRAb, thyroid ultrasound, and orbital computed tomography formed the basis for the diagnoses. PBMCs were isolated from around 10 ml of fresh peripheral blood by Ficoll-Paque density gradient centrifugation. Total RNA was extracted using Trizol reagent, and RNA quality was assessed on an Agilent 2100 Bioanalyzer.

The rearrangement joined TRBV6-2 or TRBV6-3 to TRBJ2-7, with no confident D gene call. The receptor was derived from a woman aged 25-40 years with Graves' hyperthyroidism. The sample comprised blood. DNA sequence: TGTGCCAGCACAGGAACGGGCGAGCAGTACTTC. The translation is CASTGTGEQYF.